The entry that follows covers one T cell receptor (beta chain) sequence. Generated by immunoSEQ multiplex PCR, the TCRdb table keeps only in-frame clones and is missing some. This sample carries about 70,000 clones, around 78% of them seen once, and the ten largest clones take over 4.5%. Germline V gives CDR1 MGHRA, CDR2 YSYEKL. V shed 0 bases and J shed 3 bases, with 11 bases lying between them. The CDR3 totals 16 residues. This entry comes from a study of OX40 agonist ivuxolimab in advanced cancers. The specimen was CD4+ or CD8+ T cells sorted from blood, collected in a trial of the OX40 agonist ivuxolimab. This clonotype was sampled from an adult with an advanced solid tumor such as melanoma, head and neck, liver or kidney cancer. This chain uses TRBV4-1 with TRBJ2-2; D may be TRBD1 or TRBD2 (6 bases each). CDR3 coding DNA: TGCGCCAGCAGCCAAGAAGGGGGGATGGACACCGGGGAGCTGTTTTTT. This sequence encodes CASSQEGGMDTGELFF.